The next 22 T cell receptor beta chains were all read from a single sample in a study of PD-1 blockade in classical Hodgkin lymphoma (dated by TCRdb to 2018 to 2020). The receptor library was made with the immunoSEQ multiplex PCR assay. Here the immuneACCESS table is served through TCRdb, limited to in-frame sequences with V and J called. Missing clones are a known gap in these copies; in checked studies unresolved V genes cover under half, and the rest lacks a known reason. This sample comprises tens of thousands of clones, about nine tenths of them detected only once. The leading ten clones occupy roughly 2.5% of the sample. The time point label of this sample denotes: cycle 1 day 1 (C1D1), immediately before nivolumab initiation. Relapse after autologous stem cell transplantation had occurred in all trial patients, and cohorts A, B and C were distinguished by prior brentuximab vedotin exposure.

This sample comprised peripheral blood mononuclear cells (PBMCs), obtained at baseline. The receptors stem from a human donor with classical Hodgkin lymphoma.

This clone was seen a few times. J is TRBJ1-1 and V is TRBV9; 9 bases are a match to TRBD1. The CDR3 consists of 14 residues. CDR1 and CDR2 from the germline V gene are SGDLS and YYNGEE. Trimming at V came to 5 bases and at J to 5 bases, leaving 7 bases not matched to a gene. CDR3 protein: CASRGQGFRTEAFF. The DNA for the CDR3 is TGTGCCAGCAGGGGACAGGGTTTTCGGACTGAAGCTTTCTTT.

V usage is TRBV5-1 and J usage is TRBJ1-1; D is unclear. With 4 bases removed from V and 4 bases from J, the gap between germline ends came to 14 bases. This CDR3 region has 14 residues. Germline values: CDR1 SGHRS, CDR2 YFSETQ. The CDR3 DNA reads TGCGCCAGCAGCCCCCAAGTGGGGAGCACTGAAGCTTTCTTT. Protein: CASSPQVGSTEAFF.

V and J are TRBV4-2 and TRBJ1-1; weak D call: TRBD1 (6 bases). Trimming pared 0 bases from V and 5 bases from J, leaving 13 bases between. This CDR3 has 15 amino acids. From germline, CDR1 is LGHNA and CDR2 YNFKEQ. The CDR3 spells CASSQDRVQGTEAFF. The CDR3 bases are TGTGCCAGCAGCCAAGATAGGGTACAGGGAACTGAAGCTTTCTTT.

V usage is TRBV7-8 and J usage is TRBJ1-2; tentatively, D is TRBD1 (6 bases). CDR1 and CDR2 from the germline V gene are SGHVS and FQNEAQ. Trimming removed 6 bases at V and 1 base at J, with 15 bases between. The CDR3 is 15 amino acids. The CDR3, as DNA: TGTGCCAGCAGTCGGGTACAGGGCCATAACTATGGCTACACCTTC. It translates to CASSRVQGHNYGYTF.

The chain carries TRBV5-1 and TRBJ1-2, with D unresolved. Trimming removed 1 base from V and 3 bases from J, with 10 bases in between. The CDR3 covers 14 residues. CDR1 is SGHRS and CDR2 is YFSETQ in the germline V gene. CDR3 sequence: CASSLLGMDYGYTF. In DNA form, the CDR3 reads TGCGCCAGCAGCTTGTTAGGGATGGACTATGGCTACACCTTC.

This chain connects TRBV5-6 to TRBJ2-1, with TRBD2 identical over 7 bases. Per germline, CDR1 SGHDT and CDR2 YYEEEE. The CDR3 spans 17 residues. V lost 0 bases and J lost 9; bases outside the gene matches: 15. The chain's CDR3 is CASSLGPGLVVRVEQFF. CDR3 DNA: TGTGCCAGCAGCTTGGGGCCTGGACTAGTGGTGAGGGTTGAGCAGTTCTTC.

The chain combines TRBV21-1 with TRBJ1-6. TRBV21-1 constitutes a pseudogene. This CDR3 has 10 amino acids. Here the CDR3 DNA reads TGTGCCAGCTGGGGGTCACCCCTCCACTTT. Its translation: CASWGSPLHF.

The genes are TRBV6-1 and TRBJ2-7; 9 bases fit TRBD1. Per germline, CDR1 MNHNS and CDR2 SASEGT. Germline trimming cut 3 bases from V and 0 bases from J; bases unmatched to any gene: 3. The CDR3 sequence is 15 residues long. CDR3 sequence reads: CASSERQGVSYEQYF. CDR3 nucleotides: TGTGCCAGCAGTGAGAGACAGGGGGTCTCCTACGAGCAGTACTTC.

This clone has a handful of counts. This chain connects TRBV29-1 to TRBJ1-1, with unresolved D. The CDR3 totals 11 residues. V lost 7 bases and J lost 7, with 13 bases in between. Germline V lookup: CDR1 SQVTM, CDR2 ANQGSEA. The CDR3 sequence is CSARWGFEAFF. The CDR3 DNA is TGCAGCGCTAGATGGGGATTTGAAGCTTTCTTT.

The J gene is TRBJ1-2, the V gene TRBV9; TRBD1 agrees at 7 bases. This CDR3 has 14 residues. V shed 4 bases and J 4 bases; nucleotides not matched to a gene: 7. Per the germline V gene, CDR1 is SGDLS and CDR2 is YYNGEE. The CDR3 DNA reads TGTGCCAGCAGCCCGACGGGGACAGTCTATGGCTACACCTTC. Protein sequence: CASSPTGTVYGYTF.

V usage is TRBV6-1 and J usage is TRBJ1-6; D is unresolved. CDR3 length equals 15 residues. V shed 2 bases and J shed 7 bases, with 12 bases lying between them. The germline V gene has CDR1 MNHNS and CDR2 SASEGT. The CDR3 coding sequence is TGTGCCAGCAGTGAACCTCCCCTTCCCAATTCACCCCTCCACTTT. Translated, it gives CASSEPPLPNSPLHF.

The chain carries TRBV9 and TRBJ2-1; 14 bases match TRBD2. The CDR3 has 16 residues. J was trimmed by 9 bases and V by 4 bases; bases with no gene match: 9. The germline CDR1 and CDR2 sequences are SGDLS and YYNGEE. Written as DNA, the CDR3 is TGTGCCAGCAGCTCTCGACTAGCGGGGGGGCAAGTTGAGCAGTTCTTC. It is translated as CASSSRLAGGQVEQFF.

This chain connects TRBV29-1 to TRBJ2-5, with 9 bases matching TRBD2. Germline CDR1 and CDR2: SQVTM and ANQGSEA. CDR3 length equals 17 residues. The V and J ends lost 6 bases and 1 base, in that order; junction bases with no gene match: 15. The CDR3 loop reads CSVAGTRGGGAQETQYF. CDR3 nucleotides: TGCAGCGTCGCCGGCACCCGTGGCGGGGGGGCCCAAGAGACCCAGTACTTC.

This chain connects TRBV6-1 to TRBJ1-4; 11 nucleotides line up with TRBD1. V shed 4 bases and J 8 bases; nucleotides not matched to a gene: 3. Germline V gene data show CDR1 as MNHNS and CDR2 as SASEGT. This CDR3 has 14 amino acids. DNA for the CDR3: TGTGCCAGCAGTGGGGACAGGGGGTGGGAAAAACTGTTTTTT. This gives the protein CASSGDRGWEKLFF.

The J gene is TRBJ2-1, the V gene TRBV5-1; 10 positions agree with TRBD2. The CDR3 loop spans 15 amino acids. Germline CDR1 and CDR2: SGHRS and YFSETQ. The J segment lost 4 bases and the V segment lost 0 bases, leaving 1 base of the junction unmatched. CDR3 loop: CASSLELAGYNEQFF. The CDR3 coding sequence is TGCGCCAGCAGCTTGGAACTAGCGGGGTACAATGAGCAGTTCTTC.

The genes are TRBV7-8 and TRBJ1-5; D ambiguous. CDR1 and CDR2 from the germline V gene are SGHVS and FQNEAQ. CDR3 length: 15 amino acids. Trimming shortened V by 4 bases and J by 1 base, and 11 bases separated the two germline ends. The CDR3 here is CASSSQGLSNQPQHF. CDR3 nucleotides: TGTGCCAGCAGCTCCCAAGGGCTCAGCAATCAGCCCCAGCATTTT.

This clone has just one count. The chain couples TRBV5-1 to TRBJ2-5; no reliable D call. The V and J ends lost 4 bases and 6 bases respectively, with 22 bases between them. The V gene's germline CDR1 is SGHRS and CDR2 YFSETQ. This CDR3 has 16 amino acids. The CDR3 DNA sequence: TGCGCCAGCAGCCCAGGCTGGCCGTGGGCACAACAGACCCAGTACTTC. Translation: CASSPGWPWAQQTQYF.

The chain recombines TRBV6-5 with TRBJ1-3; no definite D call. This CDR3 has 15 residues. Trimming left V 6 bases short and J 0 bases short, with 12 bases between. The V gene's germline CDR1 is MNHEY and CDR2 SVGAGI. CDR3 sequence: CASSLSGSSGNTIYF. The CDR3 DNA reads as TGTGCCAGCAGCCTCAGCGGATCCTCTGGAAACACCATATATTTT.

V is TRBV6-1 and J is TRBJ2-7; 10 positions match TRBD2. Looked up from germline, CDR1 is MNHNS and CDR2 is SASEGT. The CDR3 runs 16 residues. V was clipped by 0 bases and J by 6 bases; unmatched bases: 8. The CDR3 DNA reads as TGTGCCAGCAGTGAAGCGAGGGGGACTAGCGTATTCGAGCAGTACTTC. Its protein product is CASSEARGTSVFEQYF.

This chain's CDR3 is CASGLDSYEQYF. The CDR3 DNA is TGTGCTAGTGGTTTGGACTCCTACGAGCAGTACTTC. The gene calls are TRBV12-5 and TRBJ2-7; D not certain. Germline V gene lookup returns CDR1 LGHNT and CDR2 FRNRAP. The CDR3 consists of 12 residues. V lost 1 base, J lost 0 bases, and 1 base lay in between.

The genes are TRBV7-9 and TRBJ1-2; D might be TRBD1 (5 bases). The V end was cut by 6 bases, the J end by 5 bases, with 13 bases between. The germline V gene encodes CDR1 SEHNR and CDR2 FQNEAQ (reference sequence). CDR3 length: 13 amino acids. CDR3 nucleotide sequence: TGTGCCAGCAGTTTCCGAGGGGCGTATGGCTACACCTTC. It translates to CASSFRGAYGYTF.

The CDR3 nucleotides read TGCGCCAGCAGCCCCGAAGGACGGCGTTTCGGCTACACCTTC. It encodes CASSPEGRRFGYTF. This chain connects TRBV5-1 to TRBJ1-2; D is uncertain. Between the trimmed V and J ends, which lost 4 bases and 8 bases, there was a span of 18 bases. CDR3 length: 14 amino acids. The germline V gene has CDR1 SGHRS and CDR2 YFSETQ.